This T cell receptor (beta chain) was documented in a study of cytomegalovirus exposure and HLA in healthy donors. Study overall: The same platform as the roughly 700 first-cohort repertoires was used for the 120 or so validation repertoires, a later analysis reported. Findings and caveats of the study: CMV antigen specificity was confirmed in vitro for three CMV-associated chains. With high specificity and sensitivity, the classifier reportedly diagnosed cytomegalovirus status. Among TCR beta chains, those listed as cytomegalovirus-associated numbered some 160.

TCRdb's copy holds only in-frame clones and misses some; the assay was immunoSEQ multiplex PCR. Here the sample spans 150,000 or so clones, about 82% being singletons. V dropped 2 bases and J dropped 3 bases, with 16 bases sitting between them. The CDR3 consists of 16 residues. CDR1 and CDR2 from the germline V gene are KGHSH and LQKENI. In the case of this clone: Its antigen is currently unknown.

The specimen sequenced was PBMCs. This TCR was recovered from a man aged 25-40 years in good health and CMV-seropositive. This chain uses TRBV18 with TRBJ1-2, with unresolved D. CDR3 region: CASSPVKGAFYYGYTF. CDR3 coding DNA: TGTGCCAGCTCACCAGTGAAGGGAGCTTTCTACTATGGCTACACCTTC.